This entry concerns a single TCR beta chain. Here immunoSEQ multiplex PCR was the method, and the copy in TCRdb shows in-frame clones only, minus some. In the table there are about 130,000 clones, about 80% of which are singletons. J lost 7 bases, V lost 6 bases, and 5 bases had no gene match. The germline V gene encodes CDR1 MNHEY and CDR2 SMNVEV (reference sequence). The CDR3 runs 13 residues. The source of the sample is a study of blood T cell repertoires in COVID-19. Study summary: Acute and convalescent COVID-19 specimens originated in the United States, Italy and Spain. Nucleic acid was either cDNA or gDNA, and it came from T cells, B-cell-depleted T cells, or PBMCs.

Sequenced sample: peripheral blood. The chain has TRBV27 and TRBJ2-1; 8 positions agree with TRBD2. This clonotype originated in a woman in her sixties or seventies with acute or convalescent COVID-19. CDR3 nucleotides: TGTGCCAGCAGCCCTCTAGCGGGTAATGAGCAGTTCTTC. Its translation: CASSPLAGNEQFF.